Below, 21 T cell receptor beta chains from the same sample are listed, as sequenced in a study of blood T cell repertoires in COVID-19. Data came from immunoSEQ multiplex PCR; TCRdb stores just in-frame clones and leaves some out. Of around 300,000 clones in the sample, almost 90% were seen once. The sample consisted of peripheral blood. Receptors were obtained from a woman in her forties with COVID-19, enrolled during active disease.

This clone was counted only a few times. The CDR3 loop reads CATSFRGTEAFF. CDR3 DNA sequence: TGTGCCACCTCATTCAGGGGCACTGAAGCTTTCTTT. This rearrangement joins TRBV6-1 to TRBJ1-1, with a possible D match to TRBD1 (6 bases). The V and J ends lost 10 bases and 4 bases respectively, with 13 bases between them. CDR1 and CDR2 (germline): MNHNS, SASEGT. The CDR3 length is 12 residues.

The chain uses TRBV2 and TRBJ1-5; 9 nucleotides agree with TRBD1. The CDR3 runs to 14 residues. CDR1 and CDR2 from the germline V gene are SNHLY and FYNNEI. The junction had 8 bases not matched to a gene; V was cut back by 8 bases and J by 6 bases. CDR3 DNA sequence: TGTGCCAGCGGGGGACAGGGCAGGAGTCAGCCCCAGCATTTT. Its translation is CASGGQGRSQPQHF.

V usage is TRBV5-1 and J usage is TRBJ1-2, with D unresolved. The V and J ends lost 1 base and 4 bases respectively, with 14 bases between them. Germline assignment: CDR1 SGHRS and CDR2 YFSETQ. The CDR3 is made up of 15 amino acids. DNA of the CDR3: TGCGCCAGCAGCTTGATTGGTCCTAACTCCTATGGCTACACCTTC. It encodes CASSLIGPNSYGYTF.

The J gene is TRBJ1-5, the V gene TRBV19; TRBD1 might be the D (5 bases). CDR1 is LNHDA, CDR2 SQIVND, per germline (reference sequence). The CDR3 has 15 residues. The germline V and J ends were trimmed by 4 bases and 0 bases, with 10 bases remaining between them. The CDR3 loop is CASSRGVYSNQPQHF. The DNA of the CDR3 is TGTGCCAGTAGTAGGGGGGTTTATAGCAATCAGCCCCAGCATTTT.

The V and J genes are TRBV4-3 and TRBJ1-2; TRBD1 agrees at 12 bases. Germline loops: CDR1 LGHNA, CDR2 YSLEER. This CDR3 has 16 amino acids. The trim removed 3 bases at V and 8 bases at J, leaving 10 bases unmatched. The CDR3 protein is CASSQSRDRGQWGYTF. In DNA form, the CDR3 reads TGCGCCAGCAGCCAGAGCCGGGACAGGGGGCAGTGGGGCTACACCTTC.

The J gene is TRBJ2-5, the V gene TRBV5-8; D is undetermined. Trimming cost V 4 bases and J 1 base, with 8 bases left between them. The CDR3 consists of 13 residues. The germline CDR1 and CDR2 sequences are SGHTS and YDEGEE. This CDR3 is CASSRLAQETQYF. As DNA, the CDR3 is TGTGCCAGCAGCCGCCTGGCCCAAGAGACCCAGTACTTC.

The chain combines TRBV10-1 with TRBJ2-6, with TRBD1 matching 7 bases. Germline loops: CDR1 WNHNN, CDR2 SYGVQD (reference sequence). The CDR3 runs 20 residues. Trimming cost V 0 bases and J 0 bases; bases outside gene matches: 11. This chain's CDR3 is CASSESRDRETLSGANVLTF. The CDR3 DNA reads TGCGCCAGCAGTGAGTCAAGAGACAGGGAGACCCTCTCTGGGGCCAACGTCCTGACTTTC.

V and J are TRBV6-2 or TRBV6-3 and TRBJ2-2, with D perhaps matching TRBD1 (6 bases). This CDR3 is built from 16 residues. V lost 1 base and J lost 2, with 11 bases in between. Germline CDR1 reads MNHEY; CDR2 reads SVGEGT. CDR3 sequence: CASSYWAGANTGELFF. The CDR3 bases are TGTGCCAGCAGTTACTGGGCAGGGGCCAACACCGGGGAGCTGTTTTTT.

A note on this clone: A read error may produce the germline difference seen at one junction end. The gene calls are TRBV7-2 and TRBJ1-3, with D possibly being TRBD1 (5 bases). The germline V gene has CDR1 SGHTA and CDR2 FQGNSA. The CDR3 loop spans 14 amino acids. CDR3: CVSSLAGPGNTIYF. The CDR3 region has the DNA TGTGTCAGCAGCTTGGCAGGGCCTGGAAACACCATATATTTT.

The chain uses TRBV2 and TRBJ2-1, with 7 bases lining up with TRBD1. Unmatched junction bases numbered 13, after V lost 6 bases and J lost 8 bases. In germline, CDR1 is SNHLY, CDR2 FYNNEI. The CDR3 extends over 15 amino acids. The CDR3 DNA reads TGTGCCAGCAGGCCTCGGACAGGAACATATGATGAGCAGTTCTTC. Translated, it gives CASRPRTGTYDEQFF.

The chain links TRBV10-3 to TRBJ1-5, with 9 bases lining up with TRBD1. Looked up from germline, CDR1 is ENHRY and CDR2 is SYGVKD. J gave up 3 bases and V 2 bases, and 5 bases lay outside the gene matches. CDR3 length: 16 amino acids. The CDR3 DNA is TGTGCCATCAGTGAGAAGGGGACAGGGTCCAATCAGCCCCAGCATTTT. Translation: CAISEKGTGSNQPQHF.

This clone occurred once. This chain links TRBV9 with TRBJ1-1, with D perhaps TRBD1 (6 bases). V was clipped by 3 bases and J by 3 bases, with 21 bases between them. The CDR3 has 17 amino acids. From germline, CDR1 is SGDLS and CDR2 YYNGEE. This chain's CDR3 is CASSGPPGGRRDTEAFF. The CDR3 DNA sequence: TGTGCCAGCAGCGGGCCCCCCGGGGGGCGTAGGGACACTGAAGCTTTCTTT.

This clone has more than one count but fewer than ten. CDR3 amino acids: CASSSSSGGTDTQYF. The DNA for the CDR3 is TGCGCCAGCAGCTCGTCTAGCGGGGGCACAGATACGCAGTATTTT. V usage is TRBV5-1 and J usage is TRBJ2-3, with 9 bases fitting TRBD2. V dropped 3 bases and J dropped 1; count of bases not matched to a gene: 3. The CDR3 is 15 amino acids. The germline CDR1 and CDR2 sequences are SGHRS and YFSETQ.

As DNA, the CDR3 is TGTGCCACCAGTGATTTTACGGGAAAGTCCTACGAGCAGTACTTC. Its protein is CATSDFTGKSYEQYF. The chain is built from TRBV24-1 and TRBJ2-7; D is possibly TRBD2 (5 bases). V was pared by 1 base and J by 1 base, with 10 bases between. Germline V CDR1 and CDR2: KGHDR, SFDVKD. This CDR3 is built from 15 residues.

The chain uses TRBV7-6 and TRBJ1-5; 9 nucleotides agree with TRBD1. CDR3 length: 20 residues. V lost 0 bases to trimming and J lost 2 bases; unmatched junction nucleotides: 14. Germline V CDR1 and CDR2: SGHVS, FNYEAQ. The chain's CDR3 is CASSLAPGQGGGLGNQPQHF. In DNA, the CDR3 is TGTGCCAGCAGCTTAGCGCCGGGACAGGGTGGGGGACTCGGCAATCAGCCCCAGCATTTT.

This clone was seen once. This chain joins TRBV7-3 and TRBJ1-2, with 8 bases that match TRBD1. The trim removed 1 base at V and 6 bases at J, leaving 4 bases unmatched. Germline loops: CDR1 SGHTA, CDR2 FQGTGA. CDR3 length equals 14 residues. As DNA, the CDR3 is TGTGCCAGCAGCTTAAATTCAGGGGGCGATGGCTACACCTTC. It specifies CASSLNSGGDGYTF.

This clone showed up just once. The chain uses TRBV3-1 (or the pseudogene TRBV3-2) and TRBJ2-7; D call uncertain. CDR1 and CDR2 (germline): LGHDT, YNNKEL (reference sequence). Between the trimmed V and J ends, which lost 2 bases and 3 bases, there was a span of 8 bases. CDR3 size: 13 residues. The CDR3 DNA is TGTGCCAGCAGCCAAATAACTAACTACGAGCAGTACTTC. The encoded protein is CASSQITNYEQYF.

The J gene is TRBJ2-3, the V gene TRBV6-1; 11 bases fit TRBD2. This CDR3 comprises 21 residues. Germline values: CDR1 MNHNS, CDR2 SASEGT. With 0 bases clipped from V and 5 bases from J, the junction kept 19 bases outside the gene matches. The CDR3 spells CASSEAFGIFSGGGGEDTQYF. Here the CDR3 DNA reads TGTGCCAGCAGTGAAGCGTTCGGGATATTTAGCGGGGGGGGAGGTGAAGATACGCAGTATTTT.

The rearrangement uses TRBV18 and TRBJ2-7; the D is unclear. Trimming removed 4 bases at V and 7 bases at J, with 8 bases between. Germline CDR1 KGHSH, CDR2 LQKENI. The CDR3 extends over 11 amino acids. The CDR3 here is CASSLFGEQYF. CDR3 nucleotide sequence: TGTGCCAGCTCACTCTTCGGGGAGCAGTACTTC. The full variable domain, in which reference TRBV18 and TRBJ2-7 provide the parts outside the CDR3, is NAGVMQNPRHLVRRRGQEARLRCSPMKGHSHVYWYRQLPEEGLKFMVYLQKENIIDESGMPKERFSAEFPKEGPSILRIQQVVRGDSAAYFCASSLFGEQYFGPGTRLTVT.

The gene calls are TRBV27 and TRBJ2-5; D ambiguous. CDR1 is MNHEY, CDR2 SMNVEV, per germline (reference sequence). Trimming took 4 bases from V and 3 from J, leaving 21 bases between them. This CDR3 region has 17 residues. The CDR3 loop reads CASSSSPAPRSEETQYF. The CDR3 DNA follows: TGTGCCAGCAGTTCCTCCCCGGCCCCTAGAAGTGAAGAGACCCAGTACTTC.

The chain links TRBV18 to TRBJ1-5; 11 bases align to TRBD1. There are 16 residues in the CDR3. Germline CDR1 KGHSH, CDR2 LQKENI. V was pared by 3 bases and J by 6 bases, with 7 bases of the junction left unmatched. CDR3 bases: TGTGCCAGCTCACCCACGGACAGGGGGCTAGGTCAGCCCCAGCATTTT. Residues: CASSPTDRGLGQPQHF.